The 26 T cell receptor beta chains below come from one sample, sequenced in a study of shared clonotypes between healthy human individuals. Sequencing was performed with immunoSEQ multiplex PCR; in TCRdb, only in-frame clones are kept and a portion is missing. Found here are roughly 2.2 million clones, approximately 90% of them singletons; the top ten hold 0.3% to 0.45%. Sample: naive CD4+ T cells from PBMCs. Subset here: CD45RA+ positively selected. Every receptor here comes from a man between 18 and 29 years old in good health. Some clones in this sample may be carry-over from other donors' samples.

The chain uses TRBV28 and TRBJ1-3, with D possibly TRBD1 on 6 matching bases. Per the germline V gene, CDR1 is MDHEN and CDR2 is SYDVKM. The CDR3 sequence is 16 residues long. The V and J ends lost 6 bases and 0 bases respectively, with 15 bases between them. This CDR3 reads CASSKTTGSSGNTIYF. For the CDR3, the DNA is TGTGCCAGCAGCAAAACGACAGGCAGCTCTGGAAACACCATATATTTT.

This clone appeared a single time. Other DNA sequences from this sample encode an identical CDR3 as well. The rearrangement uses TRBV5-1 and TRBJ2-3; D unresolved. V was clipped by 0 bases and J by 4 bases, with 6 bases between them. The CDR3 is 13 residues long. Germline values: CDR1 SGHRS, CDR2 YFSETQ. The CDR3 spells CASSLVGADTQYF. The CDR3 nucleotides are TGCGCCAGCAGCTTGGTGGGCGCAGATACGCAGTATTTT.

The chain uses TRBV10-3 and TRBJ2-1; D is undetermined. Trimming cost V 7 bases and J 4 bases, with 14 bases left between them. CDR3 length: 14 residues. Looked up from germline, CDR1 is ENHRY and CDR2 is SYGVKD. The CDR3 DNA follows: TGTGCCATCAAGGAAGGTGTCTGGTACAATGAGCAGTTCTTC. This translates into CAIKEGVWYNEQFF.

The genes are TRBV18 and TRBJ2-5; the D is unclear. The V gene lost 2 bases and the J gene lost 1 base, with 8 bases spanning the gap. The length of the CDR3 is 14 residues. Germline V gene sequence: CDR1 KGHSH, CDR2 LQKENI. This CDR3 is CASSPVDAQETQYF. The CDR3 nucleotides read TGTGCCAGCTCACCAGTGGACGCCCAAGAGACCCAGTACTTC. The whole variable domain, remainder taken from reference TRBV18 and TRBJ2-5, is NAGVMQNPRHLVRRRGQEARLRCSPMKGHSHVYWYRQLPEEGLKFMVYLQKENIIDESGMPKERFSAEFPKEGPSILRIQQVVRGDSAAYFCASSPVDAQETQYFGPGTRLLVL.

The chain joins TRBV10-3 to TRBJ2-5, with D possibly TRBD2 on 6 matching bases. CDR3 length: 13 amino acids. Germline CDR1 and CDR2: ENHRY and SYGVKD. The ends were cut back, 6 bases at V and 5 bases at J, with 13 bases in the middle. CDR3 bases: TGTGCCATCAGACGGGAGTCTACGGAGACCCAGTACTTC. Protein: CAIRRESTETQYF.

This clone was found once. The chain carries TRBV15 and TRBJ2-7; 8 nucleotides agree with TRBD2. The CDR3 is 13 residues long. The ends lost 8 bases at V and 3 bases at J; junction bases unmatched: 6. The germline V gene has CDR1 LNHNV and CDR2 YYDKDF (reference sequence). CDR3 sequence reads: CATRLSGSYEQYF. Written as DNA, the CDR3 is TGTGCCACCCGGCTCAGCGGGAGCTACGAGCAGTACTTC.

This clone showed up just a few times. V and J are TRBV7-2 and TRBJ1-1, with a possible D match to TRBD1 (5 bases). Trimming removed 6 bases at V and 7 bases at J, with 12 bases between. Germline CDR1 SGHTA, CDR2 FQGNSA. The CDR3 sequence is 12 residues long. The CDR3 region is CASRATGGEAFF. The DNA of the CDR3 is TGTGCCAGCAGGGCCACAGGCGGTGAAGCTTTCTTT.

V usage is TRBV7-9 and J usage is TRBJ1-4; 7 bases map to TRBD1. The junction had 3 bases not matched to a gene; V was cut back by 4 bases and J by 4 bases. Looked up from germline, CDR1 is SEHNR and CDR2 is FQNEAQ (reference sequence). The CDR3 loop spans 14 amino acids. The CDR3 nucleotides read TGTGCCAGCAGCTGGGGACAGCTTAATGAAAAACTGTTTTTT. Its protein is CASSWGQLNEKLFF.

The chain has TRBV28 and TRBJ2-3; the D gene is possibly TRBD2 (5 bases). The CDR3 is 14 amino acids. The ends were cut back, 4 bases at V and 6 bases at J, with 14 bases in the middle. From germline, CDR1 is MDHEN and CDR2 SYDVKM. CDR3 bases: TGTGCCAGCAGTTCAGGTGGGAGTAGGGATACGCAGTATTTT. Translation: CASSSGGSRDTQYF.

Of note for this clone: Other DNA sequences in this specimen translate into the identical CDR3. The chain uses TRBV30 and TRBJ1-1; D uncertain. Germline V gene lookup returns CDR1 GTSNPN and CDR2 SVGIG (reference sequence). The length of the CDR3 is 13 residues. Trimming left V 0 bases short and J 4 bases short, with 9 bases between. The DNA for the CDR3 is TGTGCCTGGAGTGTTAGAGGTGGCACTGAAGCTTTCTTT. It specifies CAWSVRGGTEAFF.

This CDR3 is CASSPDRGYGYTF. DNA for the CDR3: TGTGCCAGCAGTCCTGACAGGGGCTATGGCTACACCTTC. This sequence joins TRBV6-5 and TRBJ1-2, with 8 bases aligning to TRBD1. This CDR3 is built from 13 residues. Germline V gives CDR1 MNHEY, CDR2 SVGAGI. V shed 5 bases and J 4 bases; nucleotides not matched to a gene: 3.

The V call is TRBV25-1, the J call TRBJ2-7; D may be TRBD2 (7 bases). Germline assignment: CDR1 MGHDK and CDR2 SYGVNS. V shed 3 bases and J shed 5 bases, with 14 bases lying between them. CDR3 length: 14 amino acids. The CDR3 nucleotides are TGTGCCAGCAGTGATCCCAGCGGGACAAACGAGCAGTACTTC. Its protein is CASSDPSGTNEQYF.

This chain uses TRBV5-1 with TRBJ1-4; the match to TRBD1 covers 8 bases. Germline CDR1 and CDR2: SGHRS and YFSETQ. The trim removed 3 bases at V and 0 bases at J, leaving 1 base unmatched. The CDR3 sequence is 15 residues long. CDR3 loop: CASSYRGTTNEKLFF. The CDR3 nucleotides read TGCGCCAGCAGCTACAGGGGGACAACTAATGAAAAACTGTTTTTT.

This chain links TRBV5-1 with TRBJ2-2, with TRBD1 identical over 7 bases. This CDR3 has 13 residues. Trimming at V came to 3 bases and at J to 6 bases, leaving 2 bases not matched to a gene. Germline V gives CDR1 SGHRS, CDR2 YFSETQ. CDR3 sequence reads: CASSSDRSGELFF. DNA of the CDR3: TGCGCCAGCAGCTCGGACAGGTCCGGGGAGCTGTTTTTT.

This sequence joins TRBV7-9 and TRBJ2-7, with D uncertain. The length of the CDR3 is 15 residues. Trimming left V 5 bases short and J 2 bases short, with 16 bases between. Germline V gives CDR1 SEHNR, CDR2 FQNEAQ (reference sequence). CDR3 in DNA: TGTGCCAGCAGCCCCATTAGTGGGGAACCCTACGAGCAGTACTTC. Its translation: CASSPISGEPYEQYF.

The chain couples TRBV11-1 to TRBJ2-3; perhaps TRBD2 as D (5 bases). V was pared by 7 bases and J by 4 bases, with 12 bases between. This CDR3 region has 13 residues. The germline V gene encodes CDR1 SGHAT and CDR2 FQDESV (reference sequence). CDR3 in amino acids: CASTQRVADTQYF. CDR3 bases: TGTGCCAGCACCCAGAGGGTGGCAGATACGCAGTATTTT.

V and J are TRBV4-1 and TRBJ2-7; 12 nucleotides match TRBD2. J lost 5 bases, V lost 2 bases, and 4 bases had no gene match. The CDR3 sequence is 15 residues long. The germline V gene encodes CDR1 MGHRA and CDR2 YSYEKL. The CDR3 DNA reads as TGCGCCAGCAGCCAACCGACTAGCGGGAGAAACGAGCAGTACTTC. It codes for CASSQPTSGRNEQYF.

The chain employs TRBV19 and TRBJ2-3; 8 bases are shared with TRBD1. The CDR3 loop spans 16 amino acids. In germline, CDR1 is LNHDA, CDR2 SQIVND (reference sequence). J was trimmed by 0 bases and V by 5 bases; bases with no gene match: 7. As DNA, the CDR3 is TGTGCCAGTAGTCGGACAGGGCAAGTGAGCACAGATACGCAGTATTTT. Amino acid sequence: CASSRTGQVSTDTQYF.

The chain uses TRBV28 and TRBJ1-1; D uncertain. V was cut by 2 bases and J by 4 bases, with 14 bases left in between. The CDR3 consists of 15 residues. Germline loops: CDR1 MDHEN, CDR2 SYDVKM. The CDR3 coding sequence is TGTGCCAGCAGTTTAGGTGCCGTGATGGGCACTGAAGCTTTCTTT. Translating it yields CASSLGAVMGTEAFF.

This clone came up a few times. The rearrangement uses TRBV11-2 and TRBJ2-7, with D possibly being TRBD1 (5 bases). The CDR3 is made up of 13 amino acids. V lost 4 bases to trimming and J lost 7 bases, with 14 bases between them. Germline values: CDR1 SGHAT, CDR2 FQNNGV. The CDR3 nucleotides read TGTGCCAGCAGCTCCAGGGATCGACAAGAGCAGTACTTC. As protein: CASSSRDRQEQYF.

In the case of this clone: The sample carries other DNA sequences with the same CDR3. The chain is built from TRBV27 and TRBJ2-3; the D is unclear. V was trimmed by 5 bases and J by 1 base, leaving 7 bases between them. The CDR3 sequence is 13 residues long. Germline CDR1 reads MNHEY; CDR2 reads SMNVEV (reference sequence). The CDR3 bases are TGTGCCAGCAGTCTACCGGGCACAGATACGCAGTATTTT. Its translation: CASSLPGTDTQYF.

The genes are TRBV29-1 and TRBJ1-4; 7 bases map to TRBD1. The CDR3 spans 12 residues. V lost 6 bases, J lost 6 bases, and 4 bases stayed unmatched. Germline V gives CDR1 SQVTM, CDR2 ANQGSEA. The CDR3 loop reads CSVKGQDEKLFF. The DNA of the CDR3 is TGCAGCGTGAAAGGACAGGATGAAAAACTGTTTTTT.

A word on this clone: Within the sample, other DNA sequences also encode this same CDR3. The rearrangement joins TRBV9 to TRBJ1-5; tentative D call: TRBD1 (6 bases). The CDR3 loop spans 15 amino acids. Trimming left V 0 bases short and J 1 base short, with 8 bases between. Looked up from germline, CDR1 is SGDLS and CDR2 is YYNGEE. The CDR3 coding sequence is TGTGCCAGCAGCGTAGCCGGACAGAGCAATCAGCCCCAGCATTTT. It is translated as CASSVAGQSNQPQHF. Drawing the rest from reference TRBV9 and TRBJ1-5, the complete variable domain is DSGVTQTPKHLITATGQRVTLRCSPRSGDLSVYWYQQSLDQGLQFLIQYYNGEERAKGNILERFSAQQFPDLHSELNLSSLELGDSALYFCASSVAGQSNQPQHFGDGTRLSIL.

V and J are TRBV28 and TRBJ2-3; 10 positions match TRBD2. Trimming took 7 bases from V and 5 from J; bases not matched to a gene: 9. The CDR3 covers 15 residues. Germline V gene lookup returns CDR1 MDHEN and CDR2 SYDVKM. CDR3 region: CASTDSGRGRDTQYF. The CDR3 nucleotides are TGTGCCAGCACCGACAGCGGGAGGGGAAGAGATACGCAGTATTTT.

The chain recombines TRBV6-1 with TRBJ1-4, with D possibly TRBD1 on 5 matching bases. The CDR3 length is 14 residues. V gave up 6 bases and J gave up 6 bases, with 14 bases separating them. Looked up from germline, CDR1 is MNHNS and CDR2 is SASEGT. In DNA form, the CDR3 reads TGTGCCAGCAGGGTTGGGGCCAGGGATGAAAAACTGTTTTTT. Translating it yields CASRVGARDEKLFF.

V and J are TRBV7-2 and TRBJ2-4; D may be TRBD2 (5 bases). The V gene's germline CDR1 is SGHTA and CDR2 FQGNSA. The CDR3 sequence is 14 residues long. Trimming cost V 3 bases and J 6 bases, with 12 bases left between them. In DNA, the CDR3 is TGTGCCAGCAGCTTTAGCGCTGGAGGAAACATTCAGTACTTC. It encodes CASSFSAGGNIQYF.